What follows are 25 T cell receptor beta chains derived from one specimen sequenced in a study of blood T cell repertoires in COVID-19. Measured with immunoSEQ multiplex PCR; TCRdb has only the in-frame clones, and not every one. The profile covers 150,000 to 200,000 clones, with 79% appearing a single time and around 8% taken by the ten largest. Sequencing input: peripheral blood. These receptors were taken from an older woman with COVID-19, enrolled during active disease.

The rearrangement joins TRBV7-3 to TRBJ2-1; 12 nucleotides align to TRBD2. The CDR3 is 14 amino acids. V lost 5 bases, J lost 10 bases, and 6 bases stayed unmatched. In germline, CDR1 is SGHTA, CDR2 FQGTGA. CDR3 sequence: CASSRGLAGGEQFF. In DNA, the CDR3 is TGTGCCAGCAGCAGGGGACTAGCGGGCGGGGAGCAGTTCTTC.

This chain joins TRBV29-1 and TRBJ2-2; perhaps TRBD1 as D (6 bases). The V gene's germline CDR1 is SQVTM and CDR2 ANQGSEA. V dropped 5 bases and J dropped 4 bases, with 17 bases sitting between them. The CDR3 sequence is 15 residues long. The CDR3 here is CSVLRGKRGTGELFF. The CDR3, as DNA: TGCAGCGTTTTAAGGGGGAAGCGAGGCACCGGGGAGCTGTTTTTT.

The genes are TRBV7-9 and TRBJ2-1; 7 nucleotides agree with TRBD2. The CDR3 length is 15 residues. From germline, CDR1 is SEHNR and CDR2 FQNEAQ (reference sequence). V lost 1 base, J lost 2 bases, and 2 bases stayed unmatched. The CDR3 nucleotides are TGTGCCAGCAGCTTAGGCGGGAGCGCCTACAATGAGCAGTTCTTC. Amino acid sequence: CASSLGGSAYNEQFF. The whole variable domain, filled in from reference TRBV7-9 and TRBJ2-1, reads DTGVSQNPRHKITKRGQNVTFRCDPISEHNRLYWYRQTLGQGPEFLTYFQNEAQLEKSRLLSDRFSAERPKGSFSTLEIQRTEQGDSAMYLCASSLGGSAYNEQFFGPGTRLTVL.

The gene calls are TRBV4-2 and TRBJ2-3, with TRBD2 identical over 12 bases. The CDR3 runs 18 residues. Germline lookup yields CDR1 LGHNA and CDR2 YNFKEQ. The J segment lost 6 bases and the V segment lost 0 bases, leaving 10 bases of the junction unmatched. The CDR3 here is CASSQEWRLAGGPDTQYF. The CDR3 DNA reads TGTGCCAGCAGCCAAGAATGGCGTCTAGCGGGGGGGCCGGATACGCAGTATTTT.

This chain joins TRBV6-5 and TRBJ1-6, with 8 positions matching TRBD1. The CDR3 spans 13 residues. Trimming took 8 bases from V and 8 from J; bases not matched to a gene: 5. Germline values: CDR1 MNHEY, CDR2 SVGAGI. As DNA, the CDR3 is TGTGCCAGCGAGACAGGGGATTATTCACCCCTCCACTTT. It is translated as CASETGDYSPLHF.

This sequence joins TRBV6-5 and TRBJ1-4; D is uncertain. This CDR3 has 13 amino acids. Germline assignment: CDR1 MNHEY and CDR2 SVGAGI. V lost 10 bases, J lost 1 base, and 10 bases lay in between. The CDR3 sequence: CATNPQTNEKLFF. CDR3 DNA sequence: TGTGCCACCAACCCACAAACTAATGAAAAACTGTTTTTT.

The chain couples TRBV28 to TRBJ2-6; D perhaps matches TRBD1 (5 bases). Trimming stripped 5 bases from V and 4 bases from J, with 15 bases between. The CDR3 covers 16 residues. Germline V lookup: CDR1 MDHEN, CDR2 SYDVKM. The CDR3 sequence is CASSLTGLEGANVLTF. The CDR3 nucleotides are TGTGCCAGCAGTCTTACAGGCCTCGAGGGGGCCAACGTCCTGACTTTC.

CDR3 sequence reads: CATSEASGELFF. The DNA of the CDR3 is TGTGCCACCAGTGAAGCGTCCGGGGAGCTGTTTTTT. The chain is built from TRBV24-1 and TRBJ2-2, with D unresolved. This CDR3 spans 12 amino acids. V dropped 4 bases and J dropped 6 bases, with 5 bases sitting between them. Germline V lookup: CDR1 KGHDR, CDR2 SFDVKD.

The chain joins TRBV27 to TRBJ2-2; TRBD2 aligns across 12 bases. The CDR3 length is 15 residues. CDR1 and CDR2 (germline): MNHEY, SMNVEV (reference sequence). The J segment lost 7 bases and the V segment lost 7 bases, leaving 7 bases of the junction unmatched. The CDR3 reads CASNLAGGQDGELFF. In DNA form, the CDR3 reads TGTGCCAGCAACCTAGCGGGAGGGCAAGACGGGGAGCTGTTTTTT.

The chain uses TRBV6-2 or TRBV6-3 and TRBJ2-2; TRBD1 agrees at 7 bases. Trimming removed 2 bases from V and 0 bases from J; junction bases left unmatched: 3. Looked up from germline, CDR1 is MNHEY and CDR2 is SVGEGT. The CDR3 totals 16 residues. CDR3 region: CASSYLGTANTGELFF. Written as DNA, the CDR3 is TGTGCCAGCAGTTACCTAGGGACAGCGAACACCGGGGAGCTGTTTTTT.

The rearrangement uses TRBV15 and TRBJ2-5; TRBD2 matches at 7 bases. Germline assignment: CDR1 LNHNV and CDR2 YYDKDF (reference sequence). The CDR3 has 14 residues. The trim removed 0 bases at V and 7 bases at J, leaving 5 bases unmatched. CDR3 sequence reads: CATSRDVTGGTQYF. As DNA, the CDR3 is TGTGCCACCAGCAGAGATGTAACGGGGGGGACCCAGTACTTC.

This clone occurred once. The chain links TRBV10-3 to TRBJ2-1, with 14 bases fitting TRBD2. CDR3 length: 15 residues. The V gene's germline CDR1 is ENHRY and CDR2 SYGVKD. V gave up 6 bases and J gave up 8 bases; unmatched junction bases: 6. In nucleotides, the CDR3 is TGTGCCATCAGCCCCGGGACTAGCGGGAGCCATGAGCAGTTCTTC. This sequence encodes CAISPGTSGSHEQFF.

The V call is TRBV5-1, the J call TRBJ1-1; no firm D call. Germline-derived CDR1 and CDR2 are SGHRS and YFSETQ. V was pared by 7 bases and J by 0 bases, with 10 bases between. This CDR3 is built from 13 residues. The CDR3 loop reads CASGPQMNTEAFF. The CDR3 coding sequence is TGCGCCAGCGGTCCCCAGATGAACACTGAAGCTTTCTTT.

The chain couples TRBV19 to TRBJ1-2, with 8 positions matching TRBD1. J gave up 7 bases and V 1 base, and 8 bases lay outside the gene matches. The V gene's germline CDR1 is LNHDA and CDR2 SQIVND (reference sequence). CDR3 length: 15 residues. CDR3 sequence (DNA): TGTGCCAGTAGTATAGCCCGGACAGGGTGGGTTGGCTACACCTTC. Its translation is CASSIARTGWVGYTF.

CDR3 in DNA: TGTGCCAGCAGTTTCGGAAAGGGAGGAGGAGAGACCCAGTACTTC. Translating gives CASSFGKGGGETQYF. This chain joins TRBV28 and TRBJ2-5; possibly TRBD2 for D (6 bases). The ends were cut back, 3 bases at V and 4 bases at J, with 15 bases in the middle. Germline loops: CDR1 MDHEN, CDR2 SYDVKM. This CDR3 has 15 residues. Complete variable domain (other parts from reference TRBV28 and TRBJ2-5): DVKVTQSSRYLVKRTGEKVFLECVQDMDHENMFWYRQDPGLGLRLIYFSYDVKMKEKGDIPEGYSVSREKKERFSLILESASTNQTSMYLCASSFGKGGGETQYFGPGTRLLVL.

The chain employs TRBV15 and TRBJ1-6; D is undetermined. The CDR3 sequence is 14 residues long. The ends were cut back, 5 bases at V and 9 bases at J, with 14 bases in the middle. In germline, CDR1 is LNHNV, CDR2 YYDKDF (reference sequence). The CDR3 DNA reads TGTGCCACCAGCCTAAGGTCCGGGAGTTCACCCCTCCACTTT. This codes for CATSLRSGSSPLHF.

The V and J genes are TRBV5-1 and TRBJ2-5, with D possibly TRBD1 on 6 matching bases. Germline V lookup: CDR1 SGHRS, CDR2 YFSETQ. This CDR3 has 13 amino acids. The V and J ends lost 3 bases and 5 bases respectively, with 11 bases between them. CDR3 bases: TGCGCCAGCAGCTGGAGGACAGTGGAGACCCAGTACTTC. Translation: CASSWRTVETQYF.

The chain is built from TRBV28 and TRBJ2-1; TRBD2 matches at 10 bases. This CDR3 is 15 amino acids long. V was pared by 5 bases and J by 4 bases, with 5 bases of the junction left unmatched. Germline loops: CDR1 MDHEN, CDR2 SYDVKM. The DNA for the CDR3 is TGTGCCAGCAGTCCATGGACTAGCGGTTACAATGAGCAGTTCTTC. Translation: CASSPWTSGYNEQFF.

The gene calls are TRBV18 and TRBJ2-1, with 8 bases that match TRBD1. Losses at the gene ends were 0 bases for V and 7 bases for J; bases not matched to a gene: 5. The CDR3 consists of 15 residues. Per the germline V gene, CDR1 is KGHSH and CDR2 is LQKENI. The CDR3 spells CASSPPGQVQNEQFF. Here the CDR3 DNA reads TGTGCCAGCTCACCACCGGGACAGGTTCAGAATGAGCAGTTCTTC.

V usage is TRBV6-4 and J usage is TRBJ1-2; D remains unclear. Germline V lookup: CDR1 MRHNA, CDR2 SNTAGT. V was trimmed by 3 bases and J by 2 bases, leaving 10 bases between them. This CDR3 is 14 amino acids long. CDR3 sequence reads: CASSEGGLNYGYTF. For the CDR3, the DNA is TGTGCCAGCAGTGAAGGTGGACTGAACTATGGCTACACCTTC.

In this sample, this clone turned up a few times. This sequence joins TRBV7-9 and TRBJ1-1; TRBD1 agrees at 7 bases. Germline assignment: CDR1 SEHNR and CDR2 FQNEAQ (reference sequence). The trim removed 2 bases at V and 6 bases at J, leaving 9 bases unmatched. The CDR3 totals 15 residues. The DNA of the CDR3 is TGTGCCAGCAGCTTATCAGGGGGAGGCGACGCTGAAGCTTTCTTT. Its translation: CASSLSGGGDAEAFF. The full variable domain, its missing parts supplied by reference TRBV7-9 and TRBJ1-1, is DTGVSQNPRHKITKRGQNVTFRCDPISEHNRLYWYRQTLGQGPEFLTYFQNEAQLEKSRLLSDRFSAERPKGSFSTLEIQRTEQGDSAMYLCASSLSGGGDAEAFFGQGTRLTVV.

The V gene is TRBV11-3, the J gene TRBJ2-4, with D tentatively TRBD2 (5 bases). This CDR3 spans 13 amino acids. Germline V CDR1 and CDR2: SGHNT, YENEEA. V dropped 0 bases and J dropped 9 bases, with 9 bases sitting between them. The CDR3 here is CASSLEPRGIQYF. The CDR3 nucleotides read TGTGCCAGCAGCTTAGAACCCCGGGGCATTCAGTACTTC.

Remarks on this clone: The junction and the germline gene differ at one end; a read error may be behind it. The genes are TRBV19 and TRBJ1-4, with 10 bases aligning to TRBD1. Germline-derived CDR1 and CDR2 are LNHDA and SQIVND (reference sequence). The CDR3 length is 14 residues. CDR3 in DNA: TGTGCCAGTAGACGACAGGGGGCTAACGAAAAACTGTTTTTT. It is translated as CASRRQGANEKLFF.

The chain links TRBV5-1 to TRBJ2-3; D possibly corresponds to TRBD2 (5 bases). This CDR3 is built from 16 residues. Germline V gene lookup returns CDR1 SGHRS and CDR2 YFSETQ. Trimming took off 5 bases at V and 3 bases at J, with 19 bases between the two ends. This CDR3 reads CASRHSGHGMTDTQYF. CDR3 sequence (DNA): TGCGCCAGCAGACATAGTGGGCACGGGATGACAGATACGCAGTATTTT.

This clone was seen more than once but under ten times. This rearrangement joins TRBV6-5 to TRBJ1-1; 7 nucleotides align to TRBD1. CDR1 is MNHEY and CDR2 is SVGAGI in the germline V gene. Losses at the gene ends were 0 bases for V and 6 bases for J; bases not matched to a gene: 7. There are 15 residues in the CDR3. The CDR3 region has the DNA TGTGCCAGCAGTTACTCGATGTCCAGGGGGGCTGAAGCTTTCTTT. It yields the protein CASSYSMSRGAEAFF.